This is a list of T cell receptor beta chains from one sample in a study of T-cell memory formation after mild COVID-19. Each CDR3 protein is one row after TCRdb ran MiXCR on the 5' RACE reads. The data contain fewer than 350,000 distinct CDR3 sequences, less than 9.5% of them singletons. Specimen: PBMCs or a T cell subset sorted from them (not recorded which). Receptors were obtained from a man aged 18 to 29 who had mild COVID-19 (a few samples of this study predate the infection). Cell type and time point are not known. Each CDR3 is given without its conserved first and last residue. Fields, in order: V gene, CDR3 protein.

>TRBV12-3/TRBV12-4
ASRGTGVNTEAF
>TRBV10-3
AISENIGNEQF
>TRBV4-3
ASSASGTGGRETQY
>TRBV12-3/TRBV12-4
ASSFSAGTNTGELF
>TRBV5-1
ASSLTSGSHEQY
>TRBV19
ASKSDTQY
>TRBV6-5
ASRSRTALGYGYT
>TRBV4-3
ASSGGTARYNEQF
>TRBV29-1
SVVQGVDYGYT
>TRBV19
ASRNIGLGSGNQPQH
>TRBV7-9
ASSPGTGLVNEQF
>TRBV7-3
ASSLRLAGGQQF
>TRBV4-3
ASSQDSYNQPQH
>TRBV12-3/TRBV12-4
ASSFLRGRSEAF
>TRBV6-5
ASSYSPGALAGYT
>TRBV7-9
ASSFVPGQGANVLT
>TRBV4-1
ASSRRGRGLSSYEQY
>TRBV6-5
ASSYSYLNQPQH
>TRBV10-3
AIRSGYLSGANVLT
>TRBV3-1
ASSQAATSHYNEQF
>TRBV27
ASSSARGDEQF
>TRBV7-3
ASSFRQGSPAGELF
>TRBV11-2
ASSSIAGGRTGELF
>TRBV4-3
ASSRGLNRGYGYT
>TRBV24-1
ATSDLRQGHGYT
>TRBV5-1
ASQPEVGTDTQY
>TRBV4-2
ASSQSPQGRGQF
>TRBV12-3/TRBV12-4
ARRGAEDTQY
>TRBV9
ASSVAVGETQY
>TRBV9
ASSVEDRAPSYEQY
>TRBV5-1
ASSLPGNEKLF
>TRBV7-8
ASSLAPGLAGTDTQY
>TRBV6-5
ASSRSGAYTDTQY
>TRBV3-1
ASSQDAGQGRMNTEAF
>TRBV7-2
ASSWPPGQGRGYT
>TRBV28
ATVGQVNTEAF
>TRBV20-1
SARPAGKNSPLH
>TRBV12-3/TRBV12-4
ASSLTVGAYNEQF
>TRBV7-2
ASSLAPGSQYIQY
>TRBV18
ASSLFVGEETQY
>TRBV11-2
ASSARDRVTDTQY
>TRBV7-8
ASSFFRGPEKLF
>TRBV24-1
ATSDVGEETQY
>TRBV5-1
ASSWVTGELF
>TRBV20-1
SASSGASYNEQF
>TRBV5-1
ASSLVQMNTEAF
>TRBV6-5
ASSRLRGRNTGELF
>TRBV5-1
ASSRASGGALTDTQY
>TRBV5-5
ASSFEHPSQETQY
>TRBV20-1
SARGAESNQPQH
>TRBV7-9
ASSSRRVSGGNQETQY
>TRBV19
DSSNYGTGVTEAF
>TRBV27
ASGTGGYNEQF
>TRBV5-5
ASSLLTWDRHTDTQY